This TCR beta chain is drawn from a study of T cell repertoires in cytomegalovirus infection. Study-level results: The study found HLA-C-restricted CMV-specific TCR beta clonotypes dominating the ex vivo response.

The table lists this clonotype with many counts. The antigen is undetermined. V lost 1 base, J lost 5 bases, and 6 bases lay in between. CDR3 size: 13 residues. Germline lookup yields CDR1 SGHVS and CDR2 FQNEAQ. TCRdb fed the reads into MiXCR, producing one record per CDR3 protein. The sample gives around 210,000 distinct CDR3 sequences, around 6.4% of which show up once; roughly 6% is in the top ten. The sequenced sample was PBMCs. The sequence was collected from a human donor in good health (CMV status not recorded). Some clones in this sample may be carry-over from other donors' samples. The J gene is TRBJ2-1, the V gene TRBV7-8; D is unclear. The CDR3 DNA follows: TGTGCCAGCAGCTTAGGGACGAACAATGAGCAGTTCTTC. Its protein product is CASSLGTNNEQFF. Together with reference TRBV7-8 and TRBJ2-1, the CDR3 gives the full variable domain: GAGVSQSPRYKVAKRGQDVALRCDPISGHVSLFWYQQALGQGPEFLTYFQNEAQLDKSGLPSDRFFAERPEGSVSTLKIQRTQQEDSAVYLCASSLGTNNEQFFGPGTRLTVL.